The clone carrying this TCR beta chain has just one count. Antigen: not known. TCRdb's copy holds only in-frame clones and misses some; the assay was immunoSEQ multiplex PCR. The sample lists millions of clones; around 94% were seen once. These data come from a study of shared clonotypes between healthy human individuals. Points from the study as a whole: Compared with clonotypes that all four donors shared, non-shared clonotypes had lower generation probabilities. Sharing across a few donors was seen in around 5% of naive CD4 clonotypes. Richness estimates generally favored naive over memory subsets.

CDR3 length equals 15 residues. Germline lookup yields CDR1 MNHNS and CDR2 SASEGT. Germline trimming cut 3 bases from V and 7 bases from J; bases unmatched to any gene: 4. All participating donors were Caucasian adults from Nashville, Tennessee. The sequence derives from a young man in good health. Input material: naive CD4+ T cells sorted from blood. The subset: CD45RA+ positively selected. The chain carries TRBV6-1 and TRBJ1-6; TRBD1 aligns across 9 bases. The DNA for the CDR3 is TGTGCCAGCAGTGAGGACAGGGGAGCGAATTCACCCCTCCACTTT. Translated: CASSEDRGANSPLHF.